Presented here are 31 T cell receptor beta chains from one specimen sequenced in a study of cytomegalovirus exposure and HLA in healthy donors (dated by TCRdb to about 2017). The method behind the library was the immunoSEQ multiplex PCR assay. A mixture of 60 forward primers for TCR Vbeta segments and 13 reverse primers for TCR Jbeta segments was used in the multiplex PCR. TCRdb re-hosts the immuneACCESS table, in-frame sequences only. Its copies lack some clones; in the studies checked, an unresolved V gene accounts for under half of them, and the cause for the rest is not known. Recorded for this sample are approximately 91,000 clones; approximately 86% of them occurred a single time. The top ten clones comprise around a tenth of the sample. The sequencing input was PBMCs. These receptors were taken from a man in his thirties or forties in good health and CMV-seropositive.

The rearrangement links TRBV27 to TRBJ1-2; 7 bases match TRBD1. The CDR3 is 15 residues long. CDR1 and CDR2 (germline): MNHEY, SMNVEV (reference sequence). V was clipped by 1 base and J by 1 base; unmatched bases: 3. The CDR3 loop reads CASSLWAGGNYGYTF. CDR3 bases: TGTGCCAGCAGTTTATGGGCAGGGGGTAACTATGGCTACACCTTC.

The rearrangement joins TRBV15 to TRBJ2-5; 9 positions agree with TRBD2. Losses at the gene ends were 5 bases for V and 5 bases for J; bases not matched to a gene: 9. Germline V CDR1 and CDR2: LNHNV, YYDKDF (reference sequence). CDR3 size: 15 residues. CDR3 region: CATSEPGLAEETQYF. The CDR3 DNA reads TGTGCCACCAGCGAGCCGGGACTAGCTGAGGAGACCCAGTACTTC.

This chain links TRBV28 with TRBJ1-2, with 9 bases lining up with TRBD1. Germline-derived CDR1 and CDR2 are MDHEN and SYDVKM. This CDR3 has 15 residues. The ends lost 6 bases at V and 7 bases at J; junction bases unmatched: 12. CDR3 nucleotides: TGTGCCAGCAGCACACCTACATGGGACAGGGTTGGCTACACCTTC. Amino acids: CASSTPTWDRVGYTF.

This sequence joins TRBV5-1 and TRBJ2-1, with 8 bases identical to TRBD2. The CDR3 runs to 16 residues. V lost 4 bases, J lost 3 bases, and 9 bases stayed unmatched. Germline lookup yields CDR1 SGHRS and CDR2 YFSETQ. This CDR3 is CASSPPGLVSYNEQFF. The CDR3 coding sequence is TGCGCCAGCAGCCCTCCGGGACTAGTTAGCTACAATGAGCAGTTCTTC.

The chain recombines TRBV28 with TRBJ2-7, with D maybe TRBD1 (5 bases). Germline-derived CDR1 and CDR2 are MDHEN and SYDVKM. V was pared by 5 bases and J by 8 bases, with 13 bases between. The CDR3 is 12 residues long. The CDR3 loop reads CASSQDRQQQYF. The CDR3 DNA sequence: TGTGCCAGCAGTCAAGACAGACAACAGCAGTACTTC.

The V call is TRBV2, the J call TRBJ1-1, with a tentative D call TRBD1 (6 bases). Germline CDR1 SNHLY, CDR2 FYNNEI. This CDR3 has 12 amino acids. Trimming shortened V by 11 bases and J by 1 base, and 11 bases separated the two germline ends. The CDR3 DNA follows: TGTGCCGGAGGGGGGGGGAACACTGAAGCTTTCTTT. It specifies CAGGGGNTEAFF.

Written as DNA, the CDR3 is TGTGCCAGCTCGAGGGAGGGGAACTCCTACGAGCAGTACTTC. Its protein product is CASSREGNSYEQYF. The chain couples TRBV5-5 to TRBJ2-7; 7 bases map to TRBD2. CDR3 size: 14 residues. Looked up from germline, CDR1 is SGHKS and CDR2 is YYEKEE (reference sequence). The V gene end was trimmed by 7 bases and the J gene end by 0 bases; junction bases not matched to a gene: 7. The whole variable domain, remainder taken from reference TRBV5-5 and TRBJ2-7, is DAGVTQSPTHLIKTRGQQVTLRCSPISGHKSVSWYQQVLGQGPQFIFQYYEKEERGRGNFPDRFSARQFPNYSSELNVNALLLGDSALYLCASSREGNSYEQYFGPGTRLTVT.

The rearrangement links TRBV2 to TRBJ1-4; D is undetermined. Trimming pared 6 bases from V and 10 bases from J, leaving 15 bases between. Looked up from germline, CDR1 is SNHLY and CDR2 is FYNNEI. The CDR3 is made up of 13 amino acids. The CDR3 loop reads CASRPGPEGKLFF. DNA for the CDR3: TGTGCCAGCAGGCCCGGGCCCGAGGGAAAACTGTTTTTT.

The chain links TRBV6-4 to TRBJ2-1; 11 positions agree with TRBD2. In germline, CDR1 is MRHNA, CDR2 SNTAGT. The CDR3 runs 16 residues. V lost 6 bases and J lost 4; bases outside the gene matches: 8. The CDR3 DNA is TGTGCCAGCAGCCCCACTAGCGGGAGCCCGTACAATGAGCAGTTCTTC. Protein sequence: CASSPTSGSPYNEQFF.

The chain joins TRBV5-1 to TRBJ2-6, with TRBD2 identical over 7 bases. Germline V gene lookup returns CDR1 SGHRS and CDR2 YFSETQ. J gave up 0 bases and V 1 base, and 7 bases lay outside the gene matches. The CDR3 has 18 amino acids. The chain's CDR3 is CASSLWPAGSSGANVLTF. DNA of the CDR3: TGCGCCAGCAGCTTGTGGCCAGCGGGGAGCTCTGGGGCCAACGTCCTGACTTTC.

V and J are TRBV27 and TRBJ2-1; tentatively, D is TRBD2 (6 bases). Germline V gives CDR1 MNHEY, CDR2 SMNVEV (reference sequence). There are 14 residues in the CDR3. V was cut by 3 bases and J by 1 base, with 7 bases left in between. CDR3 in amino acids: CASSLGGSYNEQFF. The CDR3, as DNA: TGTGCCAGCAGTTTGGGAGGTTCCTACAATGAGCAGTTCTTC.

This clone was found once. This chain joins TRBV6-4 and TRBJ2-1; D call uncertain. CDR3 length: 15 amino acids. Germline lookup yields CDR1 MRHNA and CDR2 SNTAGT. Deletions cut 0 bases from V and 3 bases from J, with 9 bases between. The CDR3 nucleotides are TGTGCCAGCAGTGACTCCGGCCAGGACTACAATGAGCAGTTCTTC. Translated, it gives CASSDSGQDYNEQFF.

The chain is built from TRBV7-9 and TRBJ1-2, with 7 bases lining up with TRBD1. CDR1 is SEHNR and CDR2 is FQNEAQ in the germline V gene (reference sequence). Losses at the gene ends were 1 base for V and 4 bases for J; bases not matched to a gene: 6. The CDR3 covers 15 residues. CDR3 bases: TGTGCCAGCAGCTTAGAGGGGACAGCTACCTATGGCTACACCTTC. Its protein product is CASSLEGTATYGYTF.

V and J are TRBV18 and TRBJ2-2; D unresolved. The length of the CDR3 is 14 residues. Germline V gives CDR1 KGHSH, CDR2 LQKENI. Trimming stripped 4 bases from V and 4 bases from J, with 10 bases between. CDR3 protein: CASSLLRITGELFF. The CDR3 nucleotides are TGTGCCAGCTCACTTCTCAGGATCACCGGGGAGCTGTTTTTT.

The chain combines TRBV28 with TRBJ1-3; TRBD1 matches at 10 bases. The germline V gene encodes CDR1 MDHEN and CDR2 SYDVKM. This CDR3 has 14 residues. V lost 8 bases to trimming and J lost 7 bases; unmatched junction nucleotides: 8. This CDR3 is CASRTPGQGNTIYF. In DNA, the CDR3 is TGTGCCAGCCGAACCCCGGGACAGGGGAACACCATATATTTT.

The chain joins TRBV7-8 to TRBJ2-1; D possibly corresponds to TRBD1 (5 bases). V gave up 3 bases and J gave up 0 bases, with 18 bases separating them. This CDR3 region has 18 residues. The V gene's germline CDR1 is SGHVS and CDR2 FQNEAQ. The DNA for the CDR3 is TGTGCCAGCAGCTTGGGTCGTCTAACAGGTTTCTCCTACAATGAGCAGTTCTTC. Translating gives CASSLGRLTGFSYNEQFF. Combining the CDR3 with reference TRBV7-8 and TRBJ2-1 gives the whole variable domain GAGVSQSPRYKVAKRGQDVALRCDPISGHVSLFWYQQALGQGPEFLTYFQNEAQLDKSGLPSDRFFAERPEGSVSTLKIQRTQQEDSAVYLCASSLGRLTGFSYNEQFFGPGTRLTVL.

This clone showed up just a few times. CDR3 sequence: CASSISGGGYSNQPQHF. The CDR3 bases are TGTGCCAGTAGTATTTCGGGAGGGGGTTATAGCAATCAGCCCCAGCATTTT. The chain links TRBV19 to TRBJ1-5; TRBD1 is a possible D gene (6 bases). The V gene's germline CDR1 is LNHDA and CDR2 SQIVND (reference sequence). This CDR3 spans 17 amino acids. V lost 3 bases to trimming and J lost 0 bases, with 15 bases between them.

V gene TRBV4-2 combines with J gene TRBJ2-3; TRBD2 aligns across 11 bases. The CDR3 spans 15 residues. From germline, CDR1 is LGHNA and CDR2 YNFKEQ. The J segment lost 4 bases and the V segment lost 0 bases, leaving 0 bases of the junction unmatched. The CDR3: CASSQELAGADTQYF. The CDR3 DNA follows: TGTGCCAGCAGCCAAGAACTAGCGGGAGCAGATACGCAGTATTTT.

The rearrangement uses TRBV2 and TRBJ2-7; tentatively, D is TRBD2 (7 bases). The germline V gene encodes CDR1 SNHLY and CDR2 FYNNEI. The germline V and J ends were trimmed by 5 bases and 4 bases, with 18 bases remaining between them. The CDR3 loop spans 15 amino acids. CDR3 sequence (DNA): TGTGCCAGCAGTCCTCAGCGGACTAGGGGGTACGAGCAGTACTTC. Translated, it gives CASSPQRTRGYEQYF.

The rearrangement joins TRBV27 to TRBJ2-7; perhaps TRBD2 as D (7 bases). This CDR3 is 14 amino acids long. Trimming took 2 bases from V and 4 from J, leaving 12 bases between them. CDR1 is MNHEY and CDR2 is SMNVEV in the germline V gene (reference sequence). The CDR3 reads CASSLGGGVYEQYF. The DNA for the CDR3 is TGTGCCAGCAGTTTAGGGGGGGGCGTGTACGAGCAGTACTTC.

This chain connects TRBV9 to TRBJ2-4; 14 bases agree with TRBD2. J was trimmed by 12 bases and V by 4 bases; bases with no gene match: 9. The germline CDR1 and CDR2 sequences are SGDLS and YYNGEE. The CDR3 has 15 amino acids. CDR3 DNA: TGTGCCAGCAGCAGGGGGACTAGCGGGAGAACCTATCAGTACTTC. Translated, it gives CASSRGTSGRTYQYF.

The chain is built from TRBV28 and TRBJ1-5; D is unresolved. The germline V and J ends were trimmed by 2 bases and 5 bases, with 10 bases remaining between them. CDR1 is MDHEN and CDR2 is SYDVKM in the germline V gene. CDR3 size: 14 residues. The CDR3 bases are TGTGCCAGCAGTTTAGCGGGGAGGGATCAGCCCCAGCATTTT. Translation: CASSLAGRDQPQHF.

The CDR3 loop reads CASSLQGTGELFF. CDR3 DNA: TGTGCCAGCAGCCTACAGGGAACCGGGGAGCTGTTTTTT. This chain links TRBV7-9 with TRBJ2-2; a weak D match, TRBD1 (6 bases). Trimming left V 5 bases short and J 5 bases short, with 9 bases between. Germline V lookup: CDR1 SEHNR, CDR2 FQNEAQ (reference sequence). This CDR3 spans 13 amino acids. Full variable domain (rest looked up from reference TRBV7-9 and TRBJ2-2): DTGVSQNPRHKITKRGQNVTFRCDPISEHNRLYWYRQTLGQGPEFLTYFQNEAQLEKSRLLSDRFSAERPKGSFSTLEIQRTEQGDSAMYLCASSLQGTGELFFGEGSRLTVL.

The rearrangement links TRBV29-1 to TRBJ2-7; 13 nucleotides agree with TRBD2. This CDR3 has 13 amino acids. Trimming took 7 bases from V and 5 from J; bases not matched to a gene: 5. Germline CDR1 reads SQVTM; CDR2 reads ANQGSEA. The CDR3 is CSARLAGGNEQYF. The CDR3, as DNA: TGCAGCGCCCGACTAGCGGGAGGCAACGAGCAGTACTTC.

In DNA form, the CDR3 reads TGCAGCGTTGTGGAGGGGATGGGTACGCAGTATTTT. Translated, it gives CSVVEGMGTQYF. The chain recombines TRBV29-1 with TRBJ2-3, with D possibly TRBD2 on 6 matching bases. The V end lost 4 bases, the J end lost 8 bases, and 13 bases lay between the germline ends. There are 12 residues in the CDR3. The germline CDR1 and CDR2 sequences are SQVTM and ANQGSEA.

The chain recombines TRBV7-9 with TRBJ2-1; 7 bases agree with TRBD1. The CDR3 consists of 14 residues. V dropped 3 bases and J dropped 1; count of bases not matched to a gene: 0. The germline V gene encodes CDR1 SEHNR and CDR2 FQNEAQ (reference sequence). As DNA, the CDR3 is TGTGCCAGCAGCTTGGACAGGTCCTACAATGAGCAGTTCTTC. It codes for CASSLDRSYNEQFF.

This chain joins TRBV5-1 and TRBJ2-1, with 10 nucleotides matching TRBD2. The V segment lost 4 bases and the J segment 4 bases; nucleotides outside the gene matches: 5. The CDR3 runs 15 residues. CDR1 SGHRS and CDR2 YFSETQ come from the germline V gene. In DNA, the CDR3 is TGCGCCAGCAGCCCCGGGACTAGCGAGTACAATGAGCAGTTCTTC. It yields the protein CASSPGTSEYNEQFF.

The rearrangement uses TRBV7-2 and TRBJ2-5; tentatively, D is TRBD2 (6 bases). The CDR3 consists of 13 residues. Per germline, CDR1 SGHTA and CDR2 FQGNSA. V lost 4 bases and J lost 4, with 10 bases in between. The CDR3 loop is CASSSGGAETQYF. The CDR3 nucleotides read TGTGCCAGCAGCTCCGGCGGGGCAGAGACCCAGTACTTC.

The chain combines TRBV19 with TRBJ1-2, with TRBD1 matching 7 bases. The CDR3 has 18 amino acids. Trimming took 8 bases from V and 3 from J; bases not matched to a gene: 21. The germline V gene has CDR1 LNHDA and CDR2 SQIVND (reference sequence). The CDR3 reads CASCKTRDSLQVDYGYTF. As DNA, the CDR3 is TGTGCCAGTTGCAAAACCCGGGACAGCCTACAGGTGGACTATGGCTACACCTTC.

V and J are TRBV6-1 and TRBJ2-1, with D perhaps matching TRBD2 (7 bases). V lost 6 bases, J lost 8 bases, and 20 bases lay in between. The CDR3 is 15 amino acids. Germline lookup yields CDR1 MNHNS and CDR2 SASEGT. CDR3: CASRPRGGAGDEQFF. The CDR3 DNA sequence: TGTGCCAGCAGGCCGAGGGGGGGGGCCGGGGATGAGCAGTTCTTC.

This clone appeared once. The chain combines TRBV19 with TRBJ2-1, with 7 nucleotides matching TRBD2. Germline CDR1 reads LNHDA; CDR2 reads SQIVND (reference sequence). The CDR3 spans 16 residues. V trimming: 3 bases; J trimming: 0 bases; junction bases outside the gene matches: 5. CDR3 amino acids: CASSIPSGNSYNEQFF. The CDR3 DNA reads as TGTGCCAGTAGTATCCCTAGCGGAAACTCCTACAATGAGCAGTTCTTC.